Reported below is one T cell receptor (beta chain). The count of this clone is one. This receptor's antigen is unknown. No quality values exist for individual bases; no much larger clone is one base distant. Libraries were prepared through the immunoSEQ multiplex PCR assay. For the multiplex PCR, a mixture combining 60 forward primers for TCR Vbeta segments and 13 reverse primers for TCR Jbeta segments was used. The CDR3 region of rearranged TCR beta genes was amplified from genomic DNA by a multiplex PCR assay. The Illumina HiSeq System was used to sequence the amplified TCR beta libraries as 87-base-pair reads. On the authors' methods: Across the 666 repertoires, a later analysis counted some 80 million unique TCR beta chains, 8.5 million to 12 million of which were shared by at least two donors. To remove PCR and sequencing errors, raw reads were error-corrected and collapsed into unique sequences using a nearest-neighbor algorithm that merged closely related sequences. Alignment of CDR3 sequences to IMGT reference sequences was used to assign V, D and J gene segments. For a sequence to be retained, at least a six-nucleotide match to both a V gene segment and a J gene segment was required. A rearrangement counted as productive if the CDR3 had no stop codons and remained in frame with V and J, and every other rearrangement counted as non-productive. Following IMGT convention, CDR3 was defined as the stretch from the second conserved V-encoded cysteine to the conserved J-encoded phenylalanine. Sequences without an unambiguous match to a single V gene segment were excluded from the earlier analysis of approximately 600 of the donors. An earlier analysis of around 600 of the donors classified V segments as functional when productive rearrangements were above 56.7% and as segregating when the standard deviation between donors was above 5%. A statistical classification framework was built to diagnose cytomegalovirus status from the catalog of TCR beta chain sequences. In a later analysis, TCR nucleotide sequences were compared against IMGT/GENE-DB human TR gene sequences so that V and J genes could be assigned. A later analysis assigned CDR3 sequences and most-parsimonious VDJ recombination scenarios with the TCRdist pipeline. In a later analysis, each TCR beta chain was defined by its CDR3 amino acid sequence together with its V-gene family, and reads lacking a unique V-gene family were excluded. To address suspected cross-contamination and a sequencing artifact, a later analysis removed 592 highly shared, low-generation-probability nucleotide sequences. In a later analysis, a clonal expansion index for each public chain was calculated from normalized within-repertoire ranks of inferred template counts. In a later analysis, generation probabilities were computed using a VDJ recombination model fitted to out-of-frame rearrangements, and the results were checked against IGoR. In a later analysis, TCR-TCR, TCR-HLA and TCR-CMV co-occurrence was scored with hypergeometric tests, and a repertoire-size bias correction was applied to TCR pairs. False discovery rates were estimated in a later analysis by permuting HLA or CMV assignments 20 times. A later analysis grouped co-occurring TCRs with DBSCAN, adding TCRdist sequence similarity when clustering within HLA-allele-positive subsets. Repertoires with fewer than 30,000 or more than 120,000 public chains, plus five repertoires with anomalous nucleotide sharing, were excluded from co-occurrence clustering. TCRdb holds this immuneACCESS table with in-frame rearrangements only. Some clones are missing; in checked studies, unresolved V genes explain under half, and the rest has no known cause. Clone size and V and J calls were adopted from that table, with D and trimming inferred from the DNA. A total of approximately 130,000 clones appear in this sample, 82% of them only once. The ten largest clonotypes hold about 2.5% of the sample.

In total, approximately 610 healthy bone marrow donors made up the cohort. At the time of sampling, every cohort member was nominally healthy, though immune exposures that went unrecorded were likely present. The donor tested CMV seronegative, placing the donor among the 350 or so seronegative members of the cohort. A peripheral blood sample was provided by each donor, and peripheral blood mononuclear cells were used for TCR beta sequencing. Genomic DNA was extracted from the blood cell samples with the Qiagen DNeasy Blood Extraction Kit. This sample is drawn from a study of cytomegalovirus exposure and HLA in healthy donors (TCRdb year 2017). Context from the whole study: An earlier analysis of roughly 610 of the donors reported roughly 300 Gb of sequence data and 117 million unique TCR beta sequences obtained from some 200 million T cells. Across under 500 genotyped donors of the cohort, an average of 235,054 unique TCR beta nucleotide sequences per donor were sequenced, and roughly 20% of those sequences were non-productive. The study profiled the T cell repertoires of about 720 subjects by immunosequencing and related them to cytomegalovirus serostatus. The study aimed to test whether cataloging public T cell receptors could reveal signatures of past pathogen exposure. To predict cytomegalovirus infection status, the study combined high-throughput TCR immunosequencing, statistical association of individual TCRs with disease status, and machine learning. Along with the approximately 650-subject first cohort, a separate validation cohort of around 120 different subjects was used. HLA typing included class I and class II loci at four-digit resolution. An earlier analysis of around 580 of the donors used high-throughput TCR beta sequencing to judge whether each TCR beta V gene segment behaved as functional or pseudogenic. All discovery cohort repertoires had been generated on a single sequencing platform. An early release that covered roughly 600 HLA-typed donors contained approximately 300 gigabases of sequencing data and 75 million to 100 million unique TCR sequences. Of the roughly 400 genotyped donors, about 80% fell in the genetic ancestry cluster associated with self-reported Caucasian donors. A later analysis re-analyzed previously published TCR beta repertoires from hundreds of donors and added high-resolution HLA genotyping to study TCR occurrence patterns. About 5 DR-DQ haplotypes were handled as single units for association and clustering, since linkage in the cohort was strong. The later analysis used no new phenotypic data to find candidate immune exposures, relying instead on TCR beta sequences and their occurrence across donors. Alongside the repertoire data, information on donor age, sex, ethnicity and CMV serostatus was compiled. Genome-wide SNP genotypes for about 65% of the 666 donors were used in a later genetic analysis, which treated that subset as a discovery cohort. The number of donors typed differed by locus, with roughly 629-640 for A, B, C, DRB1 and DQB1, 522 for DQA1, about 610 for DPA1, and around 450 for DPB1. Overall results and qualifications from the work: At a false discovery rate of 0.05, a later analysis linked 15,000 to 20,000 TCR beta sequences to specific HLA alleles. Because counts were too low, around 18 rarely observed V segments, including chromosome 9 orphons, were left out of the earlier analysis of 587 of the donors. It was suggested by the authors that the approach could potentially be generalized to other disease states and immunological phenotypes. In vitro tests confirmed that three of the cytomegalovirus-associated TCR beta chains recognize cytomegalovirus antigens. In an earlier analysis of some 640 of the donors, most TCR beta V segments were observed in productive rearrangements about 90% or about 30% of the time, broadly matching IMGT annotations. This cohort had only TCR beta chains sequenced, and the lack of alpha or paired-chain data limited which features could be detected. Because HLA typing was missing for some donors at each locus, association tests included only the typed subset. According to a later analysis, most CMV-associated TCR beta chains appeared to be HLA-restricted, and the HLA associations seemed to be driven largely by CMV exposure. For the cohort, immune exposure information was limited to CMV serostatus. According to a later analysis, parvovirus B19, influenza, CMV and Epstein-Barr virus appeared linked to several top co-occurrence clusters. A group of highly shared sequence variants was considered likely to be a technical artifact of the sequencing pipeline. The study gave a list of 150 to 200 TCR beta chains associated with cytomegalovirus. Correlated functional status among segregating V segments might be attributable to linkage disequilibrium, but an unknown experimental factor could not be ruled out. Most TCR sequences were seen in very few donors, while some public TCRs were found in many individuals. A further reported finding was that TCR beta sequences accurately predicted the HLA-A and HLA-B alleles for most subjects in the first cohort. Cytomegalovirus status was reported to be diagnosed by the classifier with high specificity and sensitivity in both the original and validation cohorts. Because the 87-base-pair reads could not distinguish some IMGT-functional V segments, including TRBV6-2 and TRBV6-3, those segments were excluded. An association between a missense DCLRE1C variant and V-gene and J-gene trimming of TCR beta chains was found in a later genetic analysis and replicated in an independent cohort. According to a later analysis, TCR association rates differed among HLA loci, with DRB1 alleles showing the most associated TCRs and HLA-C alleles showing the fewest. Compared with the 666-donor mean, donors in an Asian-associated ancestry cluster had fewer N-insertions in productive TCRs, according to a later genetic analysis. When HLA alleles, especially DR and DQ, strongly co-occurred, attributing TCR associations to individual alleles was difficult. In a later analysis, HLA-associated TCR beta chains were found to be more clonally expanded and to have lower generation probabilities than equally common non-associated chains. Roughly uniform sequencing depth across donors was assumed in presence/absence analyses, although this assumption may not hold.

Taken from cysteine to phenylalanine, the CDR3 has 15 residues. Solely the CDR3 DNA is kept, with 45 bases framed from the first base. V has 6 bases trimmed and J has 7 bases trimmed; junction bases matching no gene number 9. CDR1 and CDR2, per the germline V gene, are MDHEN and SYDVKM. The receptor's source is a boy aged 2 to 10 in good health and CMV-seronegative. Sequencing was carried out using PBMCs. The chain employs TRBV28 and TRBJ2-3; TRBD2 fits 11 bases in the junction. The base sequence is TGTGCCAGCAGCACCGGGACTAGCGGAAGACATACGCAGTATTTT. Its protein reads: CASSTGTSGRHTQYF.